Each of the 28 T cell receptor beta chains below was sequenced from the same sample in a study of shared clonotypes between healthy human individuals. The data were produced by immunoSEQ multiplex PCR, yet TCRdb's version contains in-frame clones alone and is incomplete. This table holds 2 million to 2.5 million clones, 93% found once. Material: naive CD4+ T cells from PBMCs. Specified subset: CD45RA+ positively selected. The receptors were gathered from a man between 18 and 35 years old in good health. Some clones in this sample may be carry-over from other donors' samples.

This chain uses TRBV28 with TRBJ2-1, with D perhaps TRBD1 or TRBD2 (5 bases each). The germline gives CDR1 MDHEN, CDR2 SYDVKM. The CDR3 extends over 14 amino acids. V lost 6 bases and J 10 bases, leaving 19 bases between the germline ends. CDR3 protein: CASRPGRRYLEQFF. CDR3 DNA: TGTGCCAGCAGACCGGGACGGCGGTATTTGGAGCAGTTCTTC.

The chain uses TRBV30 and TRBJ2-7; D tentatively reads TRBD1 or TRBD2 (5 bases each). V lost 4 bases, J lost 0 bases, and 13 bases lay in between. Germline V lookup: CDR1 GTSNPN, CDR2 SVGIG (reference sequence). This CDR3 is built from 14 residues. The chain's CDR3 is CAWNRDVSSYEQYF. As DNA, the CDR3 is TGTGCCTGGAACCGGGACGTGAGCTCCTACGAGCAGTACTTC.

The chain has TRBV19 and TRBJ2-1; 13 bases are shared with TRBD2. Germline CDR1 reads LNHDA; CDR2 reads SQIVND (reference sequence). The CDR3 is 19 residues long. V shed 3 bases and J 4 bases; nucleotides not matched to a gene: 12. For the CDR3, the DNA is TGTGCCAGTAGTATTGGTACTAGCGGGAGGGCCCGACCTTACAATGAGCAGTTCTTC. It codes for CASSIGTSGRARPYNEQFF.

This chain connects TRBV6-5 to TRBJ1-2, with D possibly matching TRBD1 (6 bases). V dropped 9 bases and J dropped 0 bases, with 17 bases sitting between them. The CDR3 loop spans 15 amino acids. CDR1 is MNHEY and CDR2 is SVGAGI in the germline V gene. In nucleotides, the CDR3 is TGTGCCAGTGTTTACAGGGCAGGGGCTAACTATGGCTACACCTTC. Translated, it gives CASVYRAGANYGYTF.

This chain connects TRBV7-3 to TRBJ1-1; D is unclear. Trimming shortened V by 6 bases and J by 1 base, and 12 bases separated the two germline ends. Per germline, CDR1 SGHTA and CDR2 FQGTGA. The CDR3 contains 14 residues. CDR3 residues: CASSSQAGNTEAFF. DNA of the CDR3: TGTGCCAGCAGTTCCCAGGCAGGGAACACTGAAGCTTTCTTT. The complete variable domain, with remaining parts taken from reference TRBV7-3 and TRBJ1-1, reads GAGVSQTPSNKVTEKGKYVELRCDPISGHTALYWYRQSLGQGPEFLIYFQGTGAADDSGLPNDRFFAVRPEGSVSTLKIQRTERGDSAVYLCASSSQAGNTEAFFGQGTRLTVV.

This clone came up once. Different DNA sequences within this sample yield the same CDR3. The rearrangement uses TRBV28 and TRBJ1-5, with D perhaps matching TRBD1 (6 bases). The V end lost 6 bases, the J end lost 2 bases, and 8 bases lay between the germline ends. Germline V gene sequence: CDR1 MDHEN, CDR2 SYDVKM. The CDR3 is 13 amino acids. The CDR3 DNA reads as TGTGCCAGCAGCAACAGGGGCAATCAGCCCCAGCATTTT. Translating gives CASSNRGNQPQHF. Looking up the rest from reference TRBV28 and TRBJ1-5 gives the full variable domain: DVKVTQSSRYLVKRTGEKVFLECVQDMDHENMFWYRQDPGLGLRLIYFSYDVKMKEKGDIPEGYSVSREKKERFSLILESASTNQTSMYLCASSNRGNQPQHFGDGTRLSIL.

The chain is built from TRBV30 and TRBJ1-1; tentatively, D is TRBD1 (6 bases). The CDR3 runs 13 residues. CDR1 GTSNPN and CDR2 SVGIG come from the germline V gene (reference sequence). Trimming took 1 base from V and 11 from J, leaving 17 bases between them. The CDR3: CAWSGGGAFSAFF. The CDR3 DNA sequence: TGTGCCTGGAGTGGCGGGGGCGCTTTTTCCGCTTTCTTT.

The V gene is TRBV6-4, the J gene TRBJ2-2; 12 nucleotides line up with TRBD2. The CDR3 is made up of 14 amino acids. J was trimmed by 3 bases and V by 10 bases; bases with no gene match: 3. Germline V lookup: CDR1 MRHNA, CDR2 SNTAGT. Here the CDR3 reads CATRTSGDTGELFF. The CDR3 nucleotides read TGTGCCACCCGGACTAGCGGGGACACCGGGGAGCTGTTTTTT.

The chain carries TRBV27 and TRBJ1-2; D not resolved. Germline CDR1 reads MNHEY; CDR2 reads SMNVEV (reference sequence). Trimming removed 1 base from V and 2 bases from J, with 14 bases in between. There are 16 residues in the CDR3. CDR3 loop: CASSLFGMMGNYGYTF. For the CDR3, the DNA is TGTGCCAGCAGTTTATTCGGAATGATGGGGAACTATGGCTACACCTTC.

The chain carries TRBV30 and TRBJ2-1; D gene uncertain. V lost 3 bases and J lost 4, with 13 bases in between. This CDR3 contains 14 residues. CDR1 and CDR2 (germline): GTSNPN, SVGIG (reference sequence). CDR3 nucleotides: TGTGCCTGGAGCACAGATGTAGGTTACAATGAGCAGTTCTTC. This codes for CAWSTDVGYNEQFF.

The rearrangement joins TRBV4-1 to TRBJ2-5; 10 positions agree with TRBD2. Looked up from germline, CDR1 is MGHRA and CDR2 is YSYEKL. J lost 4 bases, V lost 0 bases, and 5 bases had no gene match. The CDR3 consists of 16 residues. CDR3 region: CASSQDPSGRTETQYF. CDR3 sequence (DNA): TGCGCCAGCAGCCAAGATCCTAGCGGGAGAACAGAGACCCAGTACTTC.

The rearrangement joins TRBV6-6 to TRBJ2-5; D possibly corresponds to TRBD1 (6 bases). CDR3 length equals 14 residues. Trimming shortened V by 7 bases and J by 1 base, and 13 bases separated the two germline ends. Germline values: CDR1 MNHNY, CDR2 SVGAGI (reference sequence). Written as DNA, the CDR3 is TGTGCCAGCAATCGTAAAGGGGGCCAAGAGACCCAGTACTTC. Protein product: CASNRKGGQETQYF.

This rearrangement joins TRBV7-2 to TRBJ2-7, with 9 bases that match TRBD1. Per the germline V gene, CDR1 is SGHTA and CDR2 is FQGNSA. This CDR3 is built from 15 residues. V trimming: 4 bases; J trimming: 4 bases; junction bases outside the gene matches: 8. In DNA, the CDR3 is TGTGCCAGCAGCTCCCGGGACAGGGCCCTATACGAGCAGTACTTC. Translating it yields CASSSRDRALYEQYF. Complete variable domain (other parts from reference TRBV7-2 and TRBJ2-7): GAGVSQSPSNKVTEKGKDVELRCDPISGHTALYWYRQSLGQGLEFLIYFQGNSAPDKSGLPSDRFSAERTGGSVSTLTIQRTQQEDSAVYLCASSSRDRALYEQYFGPGTRLTVT.

Written as DNA, the CDR3 is TGTGCCAGCAGTTTCCAGAGTAACTATGGCTACACCTTC. Encoded protein: CASSFQSNYGYTF. The V call is TRBV27, the J call TRBJ1-2; D unresolved. The CDR3 sequence is 13 residues long. Germline assignment: CDR1 MNHEY and CDR2 SMNVEV (reference sequence). Trimming removed 3 bases at V and 1 base at J, with 6 bases between.

V gene TRBV10-3 combines with J gene TRBJ2-5; D might be TRBD1 (6 bases). This CDR3 contains 13 residues. Deletions cut 7 bases from V and 2 bases from J, with 11 bases between. The V gene's germline CDR1 is ENHRY and CDR2 SYGVKD. CDR3 in DNA: TGTGCCATCAAGCCAGGGGCTCAAGAGACCCAGTACTTC. It specifies CAIKPGAQETQYF.

V usage is TRBV6-6 and J usage is TRBJ1-4, with unresolved D. The CDR3 runs 15 residues. CDR1 and CDR2 from the germline V gene are MNHNY and SVGAGI (reference sequence). V lost 5 bases and J lost 0, with 10 bases in between. CDR3 loop: CASSAHRTTNEKLFF. The DNA for the CDR3 is TGTGCCAGCAGTGCCCACAGAACAACTAATGAAAAACTGTTTTTT.

The chain uses TRBV11-2 and TRBJ2-7; TRBD2 matches 8 bases. V lost 3 bases, J lost 1 base, and 2 bases stayed unmatched. The CDR3 is made up of 14 amino acids. The germline V gene encodes CDR1 SGHAT and CDR2 FQNNGV. For the CDR3, the DNA is TGTGCCAGCAGCTTTGGCGGGGGGTCCTACGAGCAGTACTTC. Residues: CASSFGGGSYEQYF.

The rearrangement links TRBV6-1 to TRBJ1-4; D is uncertain. Germline CDR1 reads MNHNS; CDR2 reads SASEGT. Trimming left V 11 bases short and J 0 bases short, with 16 bases between. The CDR3 spans 15 residues. This CDR3 is CASKQRSPTNEKLFF. The CDR3 nucleotides read TGTGCCTCTAAGCAGAGGTCTCCAACTAATGAAAAACTGTTTTTT.

The chain's CDR3 is CASSSLGWTYEQYF. CDR3 nucleotide sequence: TGCGCCAGCAGCTCCCTGGGTTGGACCTACGAGCAGTACTTC. The chain employs TRBV5-1 and TRBJ2-7; D uncertain. Germline V gives CDR1 SGHRS, CDR2 YFSETQ. The V end lost 3 bases, the J end lost 2 bases, and 12 bases lay between the germline ends. The CDR3 contains 14 residues.

The V call is TRBV6-5, the J call TRBJ1-2; 11 bases are shared with TRBD1. With V trimmed by 5 bases and J by 5 bases, 4 bases remained unmatched. This CDR3 region has 14 residues. Per the germline V gene, CDR1 is MNHEY and CDR2 is SVGAGI. The CDR3 DNA is TGTGCCAGCAGTCCGAGGGACAGGGGGTATGGCTACACCTTC. This gives the protein CASSPRDRGYGYTF.

A few counts support this clone. The V and J genes are TRBV27 and TRBJ2-7, with 10 bases fitting TRBD1. Germline V gene sequence: CDR1 MNHEY, CDR2 SMNVEV (reference sequence). V shed 5 bases and J 3 bases; nucleotides not matched to a gene: 1. CDR3 size: 13 residues. CDR3 loop: CASSRTGGYEQYF. The CDR3 DNA reads TGTGCCAGCAGTCGGACAGGGGGCTACGAGCAGTACTTC.

The chain couples TRBV6-8 to TRBJ2-7; TRBD2 matches 14 bases. Germline V lookup: CDR1 MNHGY, CDR2 SAAAGT. The CDR3 contains 22 residues. Germline trimming cut 0 bases from V and 3 bases from J; bases unmatched to any gene: 19. CDR3 loop: CASSYSVRSMGTSGRGLYEQYF. Here the CDR3 DNA reads TGTGCCAGCAGTTACTCGGTGAGGTCTATGGGGACTAGCGGGAGAGGTCTCTACGAGCAGTACTTC.

The rearrangement links TRBV5-5 to TRBJ2-6, with D maybe TRBD1 (5 bases). This CDR3 region has 15 residues. V was pared by 4 bases and J by 4 bases, with 12 bases between. Germline lookup yields CDR1 SGHKS and CDR2 YYEKEE (reference sequence). This CDR3 reads CASSPGHSGANVLTF. The DNA for the CDR3 is TGTGCCAGCAGCCCAGGGCACTCCGGGGCCAACGTCCTGACTTTC. Full variable domain (missing parts from reference TRBV5-5 and TRBJ2-6): DAGVTQSPTHLIKTRGQQVTLRCSPISGHKSVSWYQQVLGQGPQFIFQYYEKEERGRGNFPDRFSARQFPNYSSELNVNALLLGDSALYLCASSPGHSGANVLTFGAGSRLTVL.

V and J are TRBV9 and TRBJ2-1, with 7 bases that match TRBD2. This CDR3 is 16 amino acids long. Germline assignment: CDR1 SGDLS and CDR2 YYNGEE. V dropped 3 bases and J dropped 0; count of bases not matched to a gene: 6. CDR3 sequence reads: CASSARLAASYNEQFF. For the CDR3, the DNA is TGTGCCAGCAGCGCACGACTAGCCGCCTCCTACAATGAGCAGTTCTTC. Full variable domain (missing parts from reference TRBV9 and TRBJ2-1): DSGVTQTPKHLITATGQRVTLRCSPRSGDLSVYWYQQSLDQGLQFLIQYYNGEERAKGNILERFSAQQFPDLHSELNLSSLELGDSALYFCASSARLAASYNEQFFGPGTRLTVL.

The rearrangement uses TRBV7-9 and TRBJ1-6, with 7 nucleotides matching TRBD1. V lost 4 bases, J lost 8 bases, and 8 bases stayed unmatched. Germline assignment: CDR1 SEHNR and CDR2 FQNEAQ (reference sequence). This CDR3 has 15 residues. The CDR3 DNA reads as TGTGCCAGCAGCTCAACACAGGGGATGTATTCACCCCTCCACTTT. Translating gives CASSSTQGMYSPLHF.

The rearrangement uses TRBV4-2 and TRBJ2-2, with D maybe TRBD1 (6 bases). The germline gives CDR1 LGHNA, CDR2 YNFKEQ. V lost 6 bases and J lost 3, with 14 bases in between. The CDR3 spans 15 residues. For the CDR3, the DNA is TGTGCCAGCAGGGGAACAGGGTGGGACACCGGGGAGCTGTTTTTT. Its protein is CASRGTGWDTGELFF.

Only one count was recorded for this clone. The chain combines TRBV4-2 with TRBJ2-3; 9 nucleotides match TRBD2. Germline loops: CDR1 LGHNA, CDR2 YNFKEQ. The junction had 14 bases not matched to a gene; V was cut back by 4 bases and J by 3 bases. The CDR3 covers 18 residues. CDR3 nucleotide sequence: TGTGCCAGCAGCCTCCTGGCGGGAGGGCCCATGTCTACAGATACGCAGTATTTT. Its translation is CASSLLAGGPMSTDTQYF.

Note on this clone: This CDR3 is also generated by other DNA sequences in the sample. The chain is built from TRBV5-1 and TRBJ2-7; D is ambiguous. Germline V CDR1 and CDR2: SGHRS, YFSETQ. The CDR3 spans 14 residues. Trimming pared 4 bases from V and 1 base from J, leaving 12 bases between. For the CDR3, the DNA is TGCGCCAGCAGCCCCCCAGGACGATCCTACGAGCAGTACTTC. Encoded protein: CASSPPGRSYEQYF.